These T cell receptor beta chains were read from a single sample in a study of blood T cell repertoires in COVID-19. The protocol was immunoSEQ multiplex PCR, while the TCRdb copy is restricted to in-frame clones and leaves out a portion. The sample lists some 210,000 clones, more than 70% occurring once. Sequencing was performed on peripheral blood. All receptors come from a man aged 50-60 years with active or convalescent COVID-19. The CDR3 runs from the conserved cysteine through the conserved F or W. D genes are given only for firm matches. Rows may omit the clone size; those that give it use once, few, many or a size class.

D gene	clone size	V gene	J gene	CDR3 protein	CDR3 DNA
-	-	TRBV28	TRBJ1-2	CASSLLTANYGYTF	TGTGCCAGCAGTTTGCTGACAGCTAACTATGGCTACACCTTC
-	few	TRBV3-1/TRBV3-2	TRBJ2-3	CASSQLSSVTDTQYF	TGTGCCAGCAGCCAACTATCTAGCGTCACAGATACGCAGTATTTT
TRBD1	-	TRBV27	TRBJ1-4	CASSLIKGTGDEKLFF	TGTGCCAGCAGTTTAATAAAAGGGACAGGGGATGAAAAACTGTTTTTT
-	-	TRBV20-1	TRBJ2-1	CSARDRGEQFF	TGCAGTGCTAGAGATCGGGGGGAGCAGTTCTTC
-	-	TRBV7-7	TRBJ2-1	CASSLGGDSYGEQFF	TGTGCTAGCAGCTTAGGAGGGGACAGTTACGGTGAGCAGTTCTTC
-	-	TRBV4-3	TRBJ2-5	CASSQDTGYLETQYF	TGCGCCAGCAGCCAAGATACAGGCTACCTGGAGACCCAGTACTTC
TRBD1	-	TRBV15	TRBJ2-3	CATRSDRGRADTQYF	TGTGCCACCAGGTCCGACAGGGGAAGGGCAGATACGCAGTATTTT
TRBD1	-	TRBV5-1	TRBJ1-6	CASSSGQGNNSPLHF	TGCGCCAGCAGCTCGGGACAGGGGAATAATTCACCCCTCCACTTT
-	-	TRBV27	TRBJ1-1	CASSFGLPGEAFF	TGTGCCAGCAGTTTCGGCCTTCCGGGAGAAGCTTTCTTT
-	-	TRBV7-2	TRBJ2-7	CASSSRGSWLRGYEQYF	TGTGCCAGCAGCTCGAGGGGGTCATGGCTCAGGGGCTACGAGCAGTACTTC
-	-	TRBV30	TRBJ1-5	CATSLGPQQPQHF	TGTGCCACTAGTTTAGGCCCCCAACAGCCCCAGCATTTT
TRBD1	-	TRBV6-5	TRBJ1-6	CASRLDRANSPLHF	TGTGCCAGCAGGCTCGACAGGGCCAATTCACCCCTCCACTTT
-	-	TRBV11-3	TRBJ2-1	CASSLRDRGYRDNEQFF	TGTGCCAGCAGCTTACGTGATCGGGGATACAGAGACAATGAGCAGTTCTTC
-	few	TRBV3-1/TRBV3-2	TRBJ1-6	CASSQEYSPPLHF	TGTGCCAGCAGCCAAGAATACAGTCCACCCCTCCACTTT
TRBD1	-	TRBV9	TRBJ1-2	CASSVELVRGDWGYTF	TGTGCCAGCAGCGTGGAACTCGTCAGGGGGGATTGGGGCTACACCTTC
-	-	TRBV24-1	TRBJ2-2	CATSDLAELNTGELFF	TGTGCCACCAGTGATTTAGCGGAACTAAACACCGGGGAGCTGTTTTTT
-	-	TRBV5-6	TRBJ2-1	CASSDFNSARRYNEQFF	TGTGCCAGCAGCGACTTCAATAGCGCCCGGCGCTACAATGAGCAGTTCTTC
-	-	TRBV7-2	TRBJ1-2	CASSRDIANYGYTF	TGTGCCAGCAGCCGGGACATAGCTAACTATGGCTACACCTTC
-	-	TRBV7-2	TRBJ2-1	CASSSISNEQFF	TGTGCCAGCAGCTCTATTTCCAATGAGCAGTTCTTC
TRBD1	-	TRBV15	TRBJ1-2	CATSRGQGLGYTF	TGTGCCACCAGCAGAGGACAGGGGCTTGGCTACACCTTC
TRBD1	-	TRBV9	TRBJ1-6	CASSARQGTPLHF	TGTGCCAGCAGCGCGAGACAGGGAACACCCCTCCACTTT
-	once	TRBV19	TRBJ2-6	CASSIEEGMGPTGANVLTF	TGTGCCAGTAGTATAGAGGAGGGGATGGGACCTACTGGGGCCAACGTCCTGACTTTC
-	-	TRBV5-1	TRBJ1-4	CASSGGTTNEKLFF	TGCGCCAGCAGCGGGGGCACAACTAATGAAAAACTGTTTTTT
-	-	TRBV11-2	TRBJ2-1	CASSLRSGEMDEQFF	TGTGCCAGCAGCTTAAGGTCAGGGGAGATGGATGAGCAGTTCTTC
-	-	TRBV19	TRBJ1-2	CASSTGRESYGYTF	TGTGCCAGTAGTACGGGAAGAGAGAGCTATGGCTACACCTTC
-	-	TRBV6-5	TRBJ1-5	CASSSVLAGGNQPQHF	TGTGCCAGCAGTTCGGTTCTGGCGGGAGGCAATCAGCCCCAGCATTTT
-	-	TRBV4-1	TRBJ2-7	CASSPRDTSYEQYF	TGCGCCAGCAGCCCGAGGGACACATCCTACGAGCAGTACTTC
TRBD1	-	TRBV19	TRBJ1-5	CASSGTGGNQPQHF	TGTGCCAGTAGCGGGACAGGGGGCAATCAGCCCCAGCATTTT
-	-	TRBV28	TRBJ1-2	CASRFSGPKGGYTF	TGTGCCAGCAGGTTCAGCGGTCCTAAGGGTGGCTACACCTTC
-	-	TRBV10-3	TRBJ2-3	CAISEGWGSGTSTDTQYF	TGTGCCATCAGTGAGGGGTGGGGGTCGGGGACTAGCACAGATACGCAGTATTTT
TRBD1	-	TRBV4-1	TRBJ1-5	CASSQGEGTAYQPQHF	TGCGCCAGCAGCCAAGGAGAAGGGACAGCCTATCAGCCCCAGCATTTT
TRBD1	few	TRBV6-6	TRBJ1-1	CASSSQGAMNTEAFF	TGTGCCAGCAGTTCCCAGGGGGCGATGAACACTGAAGCTTTCTTT
TRBD1	-	TRBV9	TRBJ1-4	CASSPGQRVTNEKLFF	TGTGCCAGCAGCCCGGGACAGCGGGTGACTAATGAAAAACTGTTTTTT
TRBD2	-	TRBV9	TRBJ2-1	CASSAWVAGAPGKEQFF	TGTGCCAGCAGCGCGTGGGTAGCGGGAGCCCCCGGGAAAGAGCAGTTCTTC
-	-	TRBV18	TRBJ2-5	CASSDYQETQYF	TGTGCCAGCTCAGACTACCAAGAGACCCAGTACTTC
-	-	TRBV12-5	TRBJ1-1	CASGSLGRGNEAFF	TGTGCTAGTGGTTCCCTCGGAAGGGGTAATGAAGCTTTCTTT
-	few	TRBV6-1	TRBJ1-2	CASSDRGWNYGYTF	TGTGCCAGCAGTGACAGGGGATGGAACTATGGCTACACCTTC
TRBD1	-	TRBV6-5	TRBJ2-7	CASRWSGGSDEQYF	TGTGCCAGCAGATGGTCAGGGGGCTCTGACGAGCAGTACTTC
-	-	TRBV6-4	TRBJ2-5	CASTDPTSRHVETQYF	TGTGCCAGCACCGACCCCACTAGCCGTCACGTCGAGACCCAGTACTTC
-	once	TRBV18	TRBJ1-1	CASSGQMNTEAFF	TGTGCCAGCTCCGGACAGATGAACACTGAAGCTTTCTTT
TRBD1	-	TRBV7-9	TRBJ1-1	CASSVNRGQAFF	TGTGCCAGCAGCGTGAACAGGGGGCAAGCTTTCTTT
-	-	TRBV10-1	TRBJ2-1	CASSEGPFVNEQFF	TGCGCCAGCAGTGAGGGCCCTTTCGTCAATGAGCAGTTCTTC
-	-	TRBV5-1	TRBJ1-2	CASSLTVPVYGYTF	TGCGCCAGCAGCTTGACAGTTCCCGTCTATGGCTACACCTTC
TRBD1	-	TRBV14	TRBJ2-7	CASSQWTGAYEQYF	TGTGCCAGCAGCCAATGGACAGGGGCCTACGAGCAGTACTTC
TRBD1	-	TRBV9	TRBJ1-2	CASSVKPGQGDDGYTF	TGTGCCAGCAGCGTGAAACCGGGACAGGGGGATGATGGCTACACCTTC
TRBD1	-	TRBV2	TRBJ2-7	CASSPQGVGYEQYF	TGTGCCAGCAGTCCACAGGGGGTAGGCTACGAGCAGTACTTC
TRBD2	-	TRBV2	TRBJ2-1	CASVINQRGGTEFF	TGTGCCAGCGTCATAAATCAGCGGGGGGGCACGGAATTCTTC
-	-	TRBV11-2	TRBJ2-5	CASTPGRERIETQYF	TGTGCCAGCACCCCCGGCAGGGAACGAATTGAGACCCAGTACTTC
-	-	TRBV29-1	TRBJ1-1	CSVEAEMNTEAFF	TGCAGCGTTGAGGCGGAGATGAACACTGAAGCTTTCTTT
-	-	TRBV7-2	TRBJ2-5	CASSDRLPRETQYF	TGTGCCAGCAGCGACCGACTCCCCCGGGAGACCCAGTACTTC
-	once	TRBV3-1/TRBV3-2	TRBJ2-6	CASSQHFKSGANVLTF	TGTGCCAGCAGCCAACACTTTAAATCTGGGGCCAACGTCCTGACTTTC
-	few	TRBV6-2/TRBV6-3	TRBJ2-3	CASSYTSSSADTQYF	TGTGCCAGCAGTTACACGTCTAGTAGCGCAGATACGCAGTATTTT
-	-	TRBV7-6	TRBJ2-7	CASSPPGGAVGEQYF	TGTGCCAGCAGCCCGCCGGGGGGCGCGGTAGGAGAGCAGTACTTC
-	-	TRBV5-6	TRBJ2-7	CASSLGQPGEQYF	TGTGCCAGCAGCTTGGGACAGCCAGGGGAGCAGTACTTC
TRBD2	-	TRBV4-1	TRBJ2-7	CASSHKHSGRYEQYF	TGCGCCAGCAGCCATAAACATAGCGGGAGGTACGAGCAGTACTTC
-	-	TRBV9	TRBJ1-2	CASSVDQGLRKFYGYTF	TGTGCCAGCAGCGTAGATCAGGGGTTGAGGAAGTTCTATGGCTACACCTTC
-	-	TRBV7-2	TRBJ2-7	CASSSHSSYEQYF	TGTGCCAGCAGCTCCCATTCCTCCTACGAGCAGTACTTC